This T cell receptor (beta chain) was profiled in a study of cytomegalovirus exposure and HLA in healthy donors. A remark on this clone: Its antigen is not known.

Findings and caveats of the study: In a later analysis, at a false discovery rate of 0.05, roughly 17,000 TCR beta sequences were associated with HLA alleles.

CDR1 is SGHRS, CDR2 YFSETQ, per germline. J lost 2 bases, V lost 2 bases, and 8 bases had no gene match. The CDR3 is made up of 16 amino acids. 13 Jbeta primers and 60 Vbeta primers were used for the PCR. Assay used: immunoSEQ multiplex PCR; TCRdb lists only in-frame clones, some missing. The table records some 130,000 clones, about 75% of them present only once. The rearrangement links TRBV5-1 to TRBJ2-3; 7 bases map to TRBD2. Sequenced: PBMCs. The source of this sequence is a woman aged 35 to 49 in good health and CMV-seronegative. CDR3 DNA sequence: TGCGCCAGCAGCTTACGTGGGGGGGTCCTCACAGATACGCAGTATTTT. Its translation is CASSLRGGVLTDTQYF.